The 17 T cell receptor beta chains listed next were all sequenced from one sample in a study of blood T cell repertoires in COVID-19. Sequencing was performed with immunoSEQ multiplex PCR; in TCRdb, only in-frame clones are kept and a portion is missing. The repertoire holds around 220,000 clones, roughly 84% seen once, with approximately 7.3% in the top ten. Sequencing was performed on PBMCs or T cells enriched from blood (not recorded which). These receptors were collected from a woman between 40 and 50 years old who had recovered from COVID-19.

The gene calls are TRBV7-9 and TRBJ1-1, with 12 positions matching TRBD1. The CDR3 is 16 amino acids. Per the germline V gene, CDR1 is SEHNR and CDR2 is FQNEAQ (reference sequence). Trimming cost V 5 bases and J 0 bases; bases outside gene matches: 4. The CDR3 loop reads CASSPGTGGMNTEAFF. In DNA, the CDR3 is TGTGCCAGCAGCCCAGGGACAGGGGGCATGAACACTGAAGCTTTCTTT.

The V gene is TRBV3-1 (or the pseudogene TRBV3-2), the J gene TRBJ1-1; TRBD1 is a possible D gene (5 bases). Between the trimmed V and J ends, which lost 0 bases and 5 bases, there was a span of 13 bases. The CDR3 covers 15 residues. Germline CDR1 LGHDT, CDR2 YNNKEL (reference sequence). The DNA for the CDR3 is TGTGCCAGCAGCCAAGAATTCGGGGGTAATACTGAAGCTTTCTTT. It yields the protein CASSQEFGGNTEAFF.

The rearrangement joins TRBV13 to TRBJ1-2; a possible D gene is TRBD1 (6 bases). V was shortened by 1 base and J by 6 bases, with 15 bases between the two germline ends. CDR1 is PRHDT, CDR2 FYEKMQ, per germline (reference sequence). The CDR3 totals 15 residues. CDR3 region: CASSLVQAGADGYTF. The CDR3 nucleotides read TGTGCCAGCAGCTTAGTACAGGCAGGGGCTGATGGCTACACCTTC.

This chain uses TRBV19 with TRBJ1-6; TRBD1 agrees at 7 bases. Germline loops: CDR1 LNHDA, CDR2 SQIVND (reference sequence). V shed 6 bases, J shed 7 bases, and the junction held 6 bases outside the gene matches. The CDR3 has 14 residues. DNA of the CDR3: TGTGCCAGTAGGGACCGGGACAGAAATTCACCCCTCCACTTT. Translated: CASRDRDRNSPLHF.

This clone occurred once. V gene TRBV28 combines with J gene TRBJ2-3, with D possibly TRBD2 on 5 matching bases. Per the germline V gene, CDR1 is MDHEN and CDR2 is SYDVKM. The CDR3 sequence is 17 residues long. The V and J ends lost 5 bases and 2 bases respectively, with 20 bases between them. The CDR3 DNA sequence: TGTGCCAGCAGTGTAATAGCGCCAAGTCCGGACACAGATACGCAGTATTTT. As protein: CASSVIAPSPDTDTQYF.

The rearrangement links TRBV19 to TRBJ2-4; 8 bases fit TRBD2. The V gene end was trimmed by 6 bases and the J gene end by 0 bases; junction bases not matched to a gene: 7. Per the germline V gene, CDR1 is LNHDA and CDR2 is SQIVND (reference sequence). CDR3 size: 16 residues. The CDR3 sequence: CASSHSGIEAKNIQYF. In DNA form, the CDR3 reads TGTGCCAGTAGCCATAGCGGGATAGAAGCCAAAAACATTCAGTACTTC.

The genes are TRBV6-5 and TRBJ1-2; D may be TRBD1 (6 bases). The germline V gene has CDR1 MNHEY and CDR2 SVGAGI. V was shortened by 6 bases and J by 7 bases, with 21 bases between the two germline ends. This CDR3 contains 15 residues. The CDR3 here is CASRVLSNQGGGYTF. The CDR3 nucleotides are TGTGCCAGCAGGGTCCTCTCCAACCAAGGGGGTGGCTACACCTTC.

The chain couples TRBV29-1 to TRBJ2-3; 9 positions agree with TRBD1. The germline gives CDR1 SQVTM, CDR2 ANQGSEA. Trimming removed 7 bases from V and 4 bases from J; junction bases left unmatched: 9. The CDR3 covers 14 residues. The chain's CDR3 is CSGLRDRVADTQYF. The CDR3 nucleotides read TGCAGCGGTCTCCGGGACAGGGTCGCAGATACGCAGTATTTT.

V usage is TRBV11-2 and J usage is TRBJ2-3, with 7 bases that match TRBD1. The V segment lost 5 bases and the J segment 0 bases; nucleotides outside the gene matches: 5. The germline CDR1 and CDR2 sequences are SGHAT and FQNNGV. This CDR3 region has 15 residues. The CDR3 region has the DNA TGTGCCAGCAGCCTAACAGGGGATAGCACAGATACGCAGTATTTT. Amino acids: CASSLTGDSTDTQYF.

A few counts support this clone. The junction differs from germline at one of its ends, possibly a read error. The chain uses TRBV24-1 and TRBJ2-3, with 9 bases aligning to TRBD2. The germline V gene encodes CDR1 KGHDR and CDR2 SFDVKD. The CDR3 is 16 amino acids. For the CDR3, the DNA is TGTGCCACCAGGGATTCAAAGCGGGAGGGCACAGATACGCAGTATTTT. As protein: CATRDSKREGTDTQYF.

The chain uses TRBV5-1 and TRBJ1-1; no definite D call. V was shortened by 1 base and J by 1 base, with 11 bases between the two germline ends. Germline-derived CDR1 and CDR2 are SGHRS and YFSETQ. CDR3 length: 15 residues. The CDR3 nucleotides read TGCGCCAGCAGCTTGAAAGGAGGGCAGAACACTGAAGCTTTCTTT. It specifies CASSLKGGQNTEAFF.

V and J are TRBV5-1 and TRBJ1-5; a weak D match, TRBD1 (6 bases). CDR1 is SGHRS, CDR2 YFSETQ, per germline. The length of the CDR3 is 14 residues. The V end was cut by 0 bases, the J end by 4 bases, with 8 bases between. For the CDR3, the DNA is TGCGCCAGCAGCTTGGGACAGGCAAATCAGCCCCAGCATTTT. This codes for CASSLGQANQPQHF.

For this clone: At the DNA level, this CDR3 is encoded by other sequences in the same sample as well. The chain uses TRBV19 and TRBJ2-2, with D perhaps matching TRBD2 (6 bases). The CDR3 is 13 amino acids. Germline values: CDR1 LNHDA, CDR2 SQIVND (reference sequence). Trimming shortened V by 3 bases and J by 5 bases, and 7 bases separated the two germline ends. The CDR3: CASSIGGTGELFF. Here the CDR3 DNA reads TGTGCCAGTAGTATTGGGGGGACCGGGGAGCTGTTTTTT.

The CDR3 nucleotides are TGTGCCAGGGGTGGGGACAGGGACGGTCGGGATACGCAGTATTTT. Translated: CARGGDRDGRDTQYF. The J gene is TRBJ2-3, the V gene TRBV27, with 9 nucleotides matching TRBD1. Germline V gene sequence: CDR1 MNHEY, CDR2 SMNVEV (reference sequence). The CDR3 totals 15 residues. Trimming at V came to 9 bases and at J to 6 bases, leaving 13 bases not matched to a gene.

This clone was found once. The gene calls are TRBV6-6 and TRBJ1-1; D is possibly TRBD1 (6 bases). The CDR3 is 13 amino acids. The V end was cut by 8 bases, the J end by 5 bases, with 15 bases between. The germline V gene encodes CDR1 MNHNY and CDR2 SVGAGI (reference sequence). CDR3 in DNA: TGTGCCAGCCGTGACAGGATGGAGACTGAAGCTTTCTTT. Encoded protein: CASRDRMETEAFF.

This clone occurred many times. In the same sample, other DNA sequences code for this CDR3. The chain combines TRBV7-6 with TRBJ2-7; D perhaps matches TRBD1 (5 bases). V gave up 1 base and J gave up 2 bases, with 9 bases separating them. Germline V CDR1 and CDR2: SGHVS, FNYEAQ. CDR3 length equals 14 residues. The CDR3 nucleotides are TGTGCCAGCAGCTTAGATAGGGGCCCCTACGAGCAGTACTTC. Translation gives CASSLDRGPYEQYF.

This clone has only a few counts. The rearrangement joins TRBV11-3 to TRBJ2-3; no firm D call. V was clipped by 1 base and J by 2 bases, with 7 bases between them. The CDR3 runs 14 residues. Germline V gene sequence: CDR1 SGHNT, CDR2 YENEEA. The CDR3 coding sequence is TGTGCCAGCAGCTTAGCCAAGCTCACAGATACGCAGTATTTT. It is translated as CASSLAKLTDTQYF.